One sample yielded the 5 T cell receptor beta chains listed below, sequenced in a study of CD8 T cells in ankylosing spondylitis. One entry per CDR3 protein, called by TCRdb with MiXCR from the 5' RACE reads. The sample has around 250,000 distinct CDR3 sequences, about 11% seen once; the top ten hold less than 8%. Sequenced sample: blood, either unsorted or a sorted T cell fraction (not recorded which). Receptors were obtained from a male donor with ankylosing spondylitis or in good health (not recorded which).

This clonotype was detected many times. J is TRBJ1-1 and V is TRBV6-1; perhaps TRBD1 as D (5 bases). This CDR3 has 13 amino acids. Per the germline V gene, CDR1 is MNHNS and CDR2 is SASEGT. The V end was cut by 2 bases, the J end by 6 bases, with 10 bases between. Here the CDR3 reads CASSERVRAEAFF. CDR3 nucleotide sequence: TGTGCCAGCAGTGAAAGGGTCAGGGCTGAAGCTTTCTTT.

This chain links TRBV6-2 or TRBV6-3 with TRBJ2-5; 9 bases align to TRBD1. The CDR3 is 15 amino acids. Unmatched junction bases numbered 10, after V lost 4 bases and J lost 7 bases. Germline loops: CDR1 MNHEY, CDR2 SVGEGT. DNA of the CDR3: TGTGCCAGCAGTTCACCCTTGGACAGGGGACCGACCCAGTACTTC. Amino acid sequence: CASSSPLDRGPTQYF.

This clonotype came up many times. The V gene is TRBV7-8, the J gene TRBJ2-7; D remains ambiguous. V lost 5 bases and J lost 0, with 14 bases in between. Germline V gene data show CDR1 as SGHVS and CDR2 as FQNEAQ. This CDR3 has 15 residues. For the CDR3, the DNA is TGTGCCAGCAGCAACATGGCCCAGAGCTCCTACGAGCAGTACTTC. It translates to CASSNMAQSSYEQYF. Together with reference TRBV7-8 and TRBJ2-7, the CDR3 gives the full variable domain: GAGVSQSPRYKVAKRGQDVALRCDPISGHVSLFWYQQALGQGPEFLTYFQNEAQLDKSGLPSDRFFAERPEGSVSTLKIQRTQQEDSAVYLCASSNMAQSSYEQYFGPGTRLTVT.

The J gene is TRBJ2-2, the V gene TRBV6-5; D remains ambiguous. CDR1 and CDR2 from the germline V gene are MNHEY and SVGAGI. The CDR3 totals 14 residues. V lost 0 bases and J lost 4, with 6 bases in between. The CDR3 spells CASSYSPRTGELFF. The CDR3 DNA sequence: TGTGCCAGCAGTTACTCCCCCCGCACCGGGGAGCTGTTTTTT.

This clonotype was recorded at least ten times. The rearrangement joins TRBV12-3 or TRBV12-4 to TRBJ2-7; D perhaps matches TRBD1 (5 bases). This CDR3 has 13 residues. V was pared by 6 bases and J by 0 bases, with 9 bases between. This chain's CDR3 is CASSQGGSYEQYF. As DNA, the CDR3 is TGTGCCAGCAGCCAGGGCGGCTCCTACGAGCAGTACTTC.